The sequence of this T cell receptor (beta chain) was determined in a study of blood T cells in healthy people across ages. Germline assignment: CDR1 MNHEY and CDR2 SVGAGI. The CDR3 is 13 amino acids. The junction had 6 bases not matched to a gene; V was cut back by 6 bases and J by 8 bases. Study-level findings and limits: Strong correlation was found linking TCR beta diversity to naive T cell percentage.

Turning to this clonotype: Antigen: not known.

The draw of peripheral blood yielded ten milliliters from each donor. It was with a sample-barcoded 5' primer and a J-beta primer mix that a second PCR of roughly 6 to 12 cycles was run. A single record per CDR3 protein comes from TCRdb applying MiXCR to the 5' RACE reads. The table records about 640,000 distinct CDR3 sequences, roughly 58% of them present only once. The TCR comes from a man in his sixties in good health. What was sequenced was blood. The chain recombines TRBV6-5 with TRBJ1-4; TRBD1 matches at 7 bases. CDR3 sequence: CASSYRGREKLFF. Here the CDR3 DNA reads TGTGCCAGCAGCTACAGGGGACGGGAAAAACTGTTTTTT.